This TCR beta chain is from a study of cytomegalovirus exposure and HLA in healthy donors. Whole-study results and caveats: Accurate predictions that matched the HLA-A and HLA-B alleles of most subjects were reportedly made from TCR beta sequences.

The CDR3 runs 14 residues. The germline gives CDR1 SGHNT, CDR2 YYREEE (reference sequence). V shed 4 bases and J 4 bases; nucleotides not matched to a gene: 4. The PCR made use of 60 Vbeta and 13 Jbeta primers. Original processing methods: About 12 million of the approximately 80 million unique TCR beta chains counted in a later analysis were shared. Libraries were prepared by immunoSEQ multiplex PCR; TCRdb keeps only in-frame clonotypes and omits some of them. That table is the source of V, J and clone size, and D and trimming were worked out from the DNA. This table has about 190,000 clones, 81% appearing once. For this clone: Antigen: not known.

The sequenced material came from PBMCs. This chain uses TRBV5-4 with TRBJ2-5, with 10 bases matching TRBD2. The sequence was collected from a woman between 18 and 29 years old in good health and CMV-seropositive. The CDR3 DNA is TGTGCCAGCAGCATTAGCGGGGGGCTAGAGACCCAGTACTTC. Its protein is CASSISGGLETQYF. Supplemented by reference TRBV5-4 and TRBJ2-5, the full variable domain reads ETGVTQSPTHLIKTRGQQVTLRCSSQSGHNTVSWYQQALGQGPQFIFQYYREEENGRGNFPPRFSGLQFPNYSSELNVNALELDDSALYLCASSISGGLETQYFGPGTRLLVL.